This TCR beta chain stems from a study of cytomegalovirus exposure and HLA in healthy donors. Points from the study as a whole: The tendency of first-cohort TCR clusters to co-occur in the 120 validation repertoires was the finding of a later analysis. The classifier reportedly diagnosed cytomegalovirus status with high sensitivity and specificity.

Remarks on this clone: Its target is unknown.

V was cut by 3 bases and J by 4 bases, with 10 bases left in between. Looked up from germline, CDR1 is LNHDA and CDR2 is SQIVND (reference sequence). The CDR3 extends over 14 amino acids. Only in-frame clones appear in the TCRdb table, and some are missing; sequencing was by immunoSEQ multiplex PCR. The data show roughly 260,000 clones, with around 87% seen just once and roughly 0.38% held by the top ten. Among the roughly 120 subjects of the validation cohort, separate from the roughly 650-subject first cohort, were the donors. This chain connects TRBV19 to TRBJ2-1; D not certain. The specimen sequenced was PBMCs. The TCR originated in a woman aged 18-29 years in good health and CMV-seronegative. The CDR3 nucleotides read TGTGCCAGTAGTATTGGGCCCTTGTACAATGAGCAGTTCTTC. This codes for CASSIGPLYNEQFF.